Following are 27 T cell receptor beta chains from one sample sequenced in a study of CD8+ T cells in alopecia areata listed by TCRdb under 2018. Library generation was performed with the immunoSEQ multiplex PCR assay. RNA was extracted from all samples and reverse transcribed into cDNA as template for TCR sequencing. The clones in this table, taken by TCRdb from immuneACCESS, are in-frame only. Not every clone is retained; where verified, under half of the shortfall comes from an unresolved V gene, and the cause of the rest is unknown. This sample lists approximately 66,000 clones; approximately 60% were detected once. The top ten hold around a sixth of the sample. This sample's time point label indicates: baseline before oral tofacitinib. The source material was CD8+ T cells sorted from blood, sampled at week 0. The receptors shown here come from a human donor with alopecia areata.

This clone has only one observation. This CDR3 is CASSYEDTEAFF. The CDR3 DNA follows: TGTGCCAGCAGTTACGAAGACACTGAAGCTTTCTTT. The chain recombines TRBV6-6 with TRBJ1-1; D unclear. This CDR3 has 12 amino acids. Germline CDR1 reads MNHNY; CDR2 reads SVGAGI (reference sequence). Trimming pared 2 bases from V and 3 bases from J, leaving 4 bases between.

CDR3 coding DNA: TGTGCCAGCAGCACCGGGGATACGCAGTATTTT. It translates to CASSTGDTQYF. The chain employs TRBV5-6 and TRBJ2-3, with D hard to call. V gave up 4 bases and J gave up 6 bases, with 6 bases separating them. CDR3 length: 11 residues. CDR1 SGHDT and CDR2 YYEEEE come from the germline V gene.

This chain links TRBV14 with TRBJ1-1, with a tentative D call TRBD1 (5 bases). The germline CDR1 and CDR2 sequences are SGHDN and FVKESK. The germline V and J ends were trimmed by 0 bases and 0 bases, with 11 bases remaining between them. This CDR3 comprises 16 residues. The CDR3 spells CASSQDATVMNTEAFF. CDR3 coding DNA: TGTGCCAGCAGCCAAGATGCGACAGTCATGAACACTGAAGCTTTCTTT.

The gene calls are TRBV7-2 and TRBJ2-5; D assignment may be TRBD1 or TRBD2 (6 bases each). This CDR3 has 15 amino acids. The germline V and J ends were trimmed by 0 bases and 4 bases, with 12 bases remaining between them. The germline gives CDR1 SGHTA, CDR2 FQGNSA. The CDR3 nucleotides read TGTGCCAGCAGCTTAGCTGGGGGGCCTGGAGAGACCCAGTACTTC. Residues: CASSLAGGPGETQYF.

This chain connects TRBV7-2 to TRBJ1-1; no firm D call. The germline gives CDR1 SGHTA, CDR2 FQGNSA. The V and J ends lost 3 bases and 5 bases respectively, with 7 bases between them. The CDR3 is 12 amino acids. Written as DNA, the CDR3 is TGTGCCAGCAGCTTTATGATTACTGAAGCTTTCTTT. As protein: CASSFMITEAFF.

The chain joins TRBV5-6 to TRBJ2-4; no definite D call. Trimming pared 0 bases from V and 5 bases from J, leaving 3 bases between. This CDR3 is 12 amino acids long. CDR1 is SGHDT, CDR2 YYEEEE, per germline. In DNA form, the CDR3 reads TGTGCCAGCAGCTTGGGTGAAAACATTCAGTACTTC. Amino acids: CASSLGENIQYF.

Here the CDR3 DNA reads TGTGCCAGCAGCATCGGGACTAGCCTGACCTACAATGAGCAGTTCTTC. It encodes CASSIGTSLTYNEQFF. This sequence joins TRBV5-4 and TRBJ2-1; 9 nucleotides align to TRBD2. The CDR3 is 16 residues long. The germline V gene has CDR1 SGHNT and CDR2 YYREEE (reference sequence). V shed 4 bases, J shed 2 bases, and the junction held 7 bases outside the gene matches.

This clone was counted only a few times. The chain has TRBV6-5 and TRBJ1-5, with no clear D. The CDR3 is 14 amino acids. Germline V gene data show CDR1 as MNHEY and CDR2 as SVGAGI. V was trimmed by 6 bases and J by 7 bases, leaving 16 bases between them. For the CDR3, the DNA is TGTGCCAGCAGGGAAGGAGAACGGAAACAGCCCCAGCATTTT. Protein product: CASREGERKQPQHF.

The V call is TRBV10-3, the J call TRBJ1-1, with unresolved D. Per the germline V gene, CDR1 is ENHRY and CDR2 is SYGVKD. With 2 bases removed from V and 4 bases from J, the gap between germline ends came to 2 bases. The length of the CDR3 is 11 residues. DNA of the CDR3: TGTGCCATCAGTGAGGGCACTGAAGCTTTCTTT. Translating it yields CAISEGTEAFF.

In regard to this clone: One junction end disagrees with the germline gene, perhaps due to a read error. V and J are TRBV29-1 and TRBJ1-1, with no clear D. This CDR3 is built from 12 residues. Germline loops: CDR1 SQVTM, CDR2 ANQGSEA. The CDR3 loop is CSGRTENAEAFF. CDR3 nucleotide sequence: TGCAGCGGTCGGACCGAGAACGCTGAAGCTTTCTTT.

The table lists this clone with many counts. The gene calls are TRBV21-1 and TRBJ2-5; the table's D call of TRBD2 was not tested on the DNA. TRBV21-1 is tagged as a pseudogene. The CDR3 is 17 residues long. The chain's CDR3 is CASSLRRVAAGRGTQYF. As DNA, the CDR3 is TGTGCCAGCAGCCTAAGAAGGGTAGCGGCTGGACGAGGGACCCAGTACTTC.

The chain combines TRBV5-1 with TRBJ1-2, with 7 bases matching TRBD1. Per the germline V gene, CDR1 is SGHRS and CDR2 is YFSETQ. Trimming at V came to 4 bases and at J to 7 bases, leaving 13 bases not matched to a gene. The CDR3 totals 15 residues. CDR3 coding DNA: TGCGCCAGCAGCGAGGGTCCGGGACAGACTCTTGGCTACACCTTC. It specifies CASSEGPGQTLGYTF.

The gene calls are TRBV9 and TRBJ1-1, with no clear D. Trimming took 2 bases from V and 3 from J, leaving 17 bases between them. CDR1 and CDR2 from the germline V gene are SGDLS and YYNGEE. The CDR3 extends over 16 amino acids. The CDR3 loop reads CASSVSQILGYTEAFF. The CDR3 nucleotides read TGTGCCAGCAGCGTCTCACAGATCCTTGGGTACACTGAAGCTTTCTTT.

This chain joins TRBV29-1 and TRBJ2-7; possible D gene TRBD1, 6 bases. Germline CDR1 SQVTM, CDR2 ANQGSEA. V was pared by 7 bases and J by 1 base, with 14 bases between. CDR3 size: 13 residues. The CDR3 region has the DNA TGCAGCGGTACCGGGACAAATTCCTACGAGCAGTACTTC. Protein product: CSGTGTNSYEQYF.

This clone has more than one count but fewer than ten. The chain links TRBV5-1 to TRBJ2-2, with D unresolved. Germline V gene lookup returns CDR1 SGHRS and CDR2 YFSETQ. Trimming took 1 base from V and 4 from J, leaving 11 bases between them. The CDR3 spans 15 residues. The CDR3 is CASSLSQPFTGELFF. The CDR3 DNA reads as TGCGCCAGCAGCTTGTCCCAACCTTTCACCGGGGAGCTGTTTTTT.

This sequence joins TRBV29-1 and TRBJ2-1, with 8 positions matching TRBD1. J gave up 8 bases and V 6 bases, and 3 bases lay outside the gene matches. Looked up from germline, CDR1 is SQVTM and CDR2 is ANQGSEA. This CDR3 spans 11 amino acids. The CDR3 nucleotides are TGCAGCGTGCCGACAGGGGATGAGCAGTTCTTC. Amino acid sequence: CSVPTGDEQFF.

This sequence joins TRBV9 and TRBJ2-3, with 9 bases identical to TRBD1. The CDR3 consists of 19 residues. V shed 3 bases and J 2 bases; nucleotides not matched to a gene: 16. The germline CDR1 and CDR2 sequences are SGDLS and YYNGEE. The CDR3 DNA reads as TGTGCCAGCAGCGATGAGGACAGGGGCGGGGGCCGAGACACAGATACGCAGTATTTT. Its translation is CASSDEDRGGGRDTDTQYF.

This chain links TRBV29-1 with TRBJ1-2; D is undetermined. The CDR3 is 15 residues long. Between the trimmed V and J ends, which lost 7 bases and 0 bases, there was a span of 18 bases. The V gene's germline CDR1 is SQVTM and CDR2 ANQGSEA. The CDR3 is CSGITREKSNYGYTF. The CDR3 DNA sequence: TGCAGCGGCATAACCCGAGAAAAATCTAACTATGGCTACACCTTC.

The chain links TRBV25-1 to TRBJ2-5, with 12 bases lining up with TRBD1. The CDR3 has 16 amino acids. Germline V gene sequence: CDR1 MGHDK, CDR2 SYGVNS. The V and J ends lost 7 bases and 4 bases, in that order; junction bases with no gene match: 10. The CDR3 nucleotides are TGTGCCAGCACCCTCCTGGGGACAGGGGGCGGAGAGACCCAGTACTTC. It codes for CASTLLGTGGGETQYF.

This chain joins TRBV9 and TRBJ2-1; D may correspond to TRBD1 or TRBD2 (6 bases each). The CDR3 consists of 16 residues. Germline V gene data show CDR1 as SGDLS and CDR2 as YYNGEE. Deletions cut 0 bases from V and 2 bases from J, with 12 bases between. Written as DNA, the CDR3 is TGTGCCAGCAGCGTAGAGGAGGGGGGAACCTACAATGAGCAGTTCTTC. It encodes CASSVEEGGTYNEQFF.

The CDR3 loop is CASSFGGTDTDTQYF. DNA of the CDR3: TGTGCCAGCAGCTTCGGAGGGACAGACACAGATACGCAGTATTTT. The chain employs TRBV5-6 and TRBJ2-3; possibly TRBD1 for D (7 bases). The V end lost 2 bases, the J end lost 2 bases, and 12 bases lay between the germline ends. Per the germline V gene, CDR1 is SGHDT and CDR2 is YYEEEE. The CDR3 spans 15 residues.

The CDR3 DNA reads as TGTGCCAGCAGCGCCGGGACAGGGGTTGAGCAGTACTTC. Residues: CASSAGTGVEQYF. The V gene is TRBV9, the J gene TRBJ2-7; 10 bases map to TRBD1. After removal of 3 bases from V and 7 bases from J, the junction contained 4 bases not matched to a gene. The V gene's germline CDR1 is SGDLS and CDR2 YYNGEE. This CDR3 region has 13 residues.

About this clone itself: Other DNA variants within this sample encode the same CDR3. The gene calls are TRBV30 and TRBJ2-7; D ambiguous. Germline V CDR1 and CDR2: GTSNPN, SVGIG (reference sequence). V was shortened by 0 bases and J by 0 bases, with 3 bases between the two germline ends. This CDR3 has 12 residues. The CDR3 protein is CAWSVGSYEQYF. The CDR3 nucleotides read TGTGCCTGGAGTGTAGGCTCCTACGAGCAGTACTTC.

CDR3 DNA: TGCAGCGCCGCAGGGGGTAGTGAAGCTTTCTTT. It yields the protein CSAAGGSEAFF. This chain links TRBV29-1 with TRBJ1-1, with 7 bases matching TRBD1. Per the germline V gene, CDR1 is SQVTM and CDR2 is ANQGSEA. This CDR3 contains 11 residues. V shed 7 bases and J 7 bases; nucleotides not matched to a gene: 6. The full variable domain, its missing parts supplied by reference TRBV29-1 and TRBJ1-1, is SAVISQKPSRDICQRGTSLTIQCQVDSQVTMMFWYRQQPGQSLTLIATANQGSEATYESGFVIDKFPISRPNLTFSTLTVSNMSPEDSSIYLCSAAGGSEAFFGQGTRLTVV.

The chain has TRBV5-1 and TRBJ1-1; D is unclear. This CDR3 has 13 residues. V was clipped by 4 bases and J by 1 base, with 8 bases between them. CDR1 is SGHRS, CDR2 YFSETQ, per germline. CDR3 sequence reads: CASSVYGNTEAFF. The CDR3 DNA reads as TGCGCCAGCAGCGTATACGGGAACACTGAAGCTTTCTTT.

The chain is built from TRBV27 and TRBJ1-1; D is possibly TRBD1 (5 bases). From germline, CDR1 is MNHEY and CDR2 SMNVEV (reference sequence). The V and J ends lost 5 bases and 6 bases respectively, with 16 bases between them. CDR3 length: 14 amino acids. The CDR3: CASSTHRQYPEAFF. The CDR3 nucleotides are TGTGCCAGCAGTACCCACCGACAGTATCCTGAAGCTTTCTTT.

This chain links TRBV29-1 with TRBJ2-1, with TRBD2 as a possible D gene (6 bases). CDR1 and CDR2 from the germline V gene are SQVTM and ANQGSEA. This CDR3 comprises 13 residues. V was trimmed by 4 bases and J by 1 base, leaving 8 bases between them. DNA for the CDR3: TGCAGCGTTGTCCTAGCGTCCTACAATGAGCAGTTCTTC. It is translated as CSVVLASYNEQFF.